This T cell receptor beta chain was found in a study of blood T cell repertoires in COVID-19. The CDR3 consists of 14 residues. Germline V CDR1 and CDR2: SGHTS, YDEGEE. V lost 4 bases to trimming and J lost 2 bases, with 13 bases between them. Participants' own reports of clinical history determined their cohort assignment. Clones were read by immunoSEQ multiplex PCR, and TCRdb kept only the in-frame ones, dropping some. In the table there are 110,000 to 150,000 clones, 86% of which are singletons. The TCR sequence derives from a man aged 50 to 60 who had recovered from COVID-19. The rearrangement links TRBV5-8 to TRBJ2-7, with a tentative D call TRBD1 (6 bases). Sequenced material: PBMCs or T cells enriched from blood (not recorded which). This chain's CDR3 is CASSRQTGTYEQYF. CDR3 DNA sequence: TGTGCCAGCAGCCGACAGACAGGAACCTACGAGCAGTACTTC.